These T cell receptor beta chains were read from a single sample in a study of T cells in Graves' hyperthyroidism and ophthalmopathy. TCRdb re-called the multiplex PCR reads with MiXCR, one entry per CDR3 protein. The sample shows about 740,000 distinct CDR3 sequences, 12% to 15% of them seen only once. The sequenced material came from blood. The source is a woman aged 18-35 years with Graves' hyperthyroidism. Both conserved end residues are part of each CDR3. The order of the fields is V gene, D gene, CDR3 protein. D genes are given only for firm matches.

v_call: TRBV28; d_call: TRBD1; cdr3_aa: CASSFSAGGPEAFF
v_call: TRBV3-1; d_call: NA; cdr3_aa: CASSQDSAWARTQYF
v_call: TRBV7-9; d_call: TRBD2; cdr3_aa: CASSSERGSLGNEQFF
v_call: TRBV2; d_call: NA; cdr3_aa: CVSHRDMNTEAFF
v_call: TRBV7-9; d_call: NA; cdr3_aa: CASGHSPRPEAFF
v_call: TRBV29-1; d_call: TRBD1; cdr3_aa: CSVEDTAGGTYEQYF
v_call: TRBV11-3; d_call: NA; cdr3_aa: CASSRSSTYNEQFF
v_call: TRBV27; d_call: NA; cdr3_aa: CASSLSPAQETQYF
v_call: TRBV15; d_call: NA; cdr3_aa: CATSRDPGVRELFF
v_call: TRBV14; d_call: NA; cdr3_aa: CASSQAPGSYEQYF
v_call: TRBV29-1; d_call: NA; cdr3_aa: CSVEVLGARYEQYF
v_call: TRBV27; d_call: TRBD2; cdr3_aa: CASSTLLAGDNEQFF
v_call: TRBV12-3/TRBV12-4; d_call: TRBD1; cdr3_aa: CASSRQGAMNTEAFF
v_call: TRBV20-1; d_call: TRBD2; cdr3_aa: CSARVRLAGYNEQFF
v_call: TRBV11-2; d_call: TRBD2; cdr3_aa: CASSLPTSESYEQYF
v_call: TRBV19; d_call: NA; cdr3_aa: CASSPSDYPTYEQYF
v_call: TRBV19; d_call: NA; cdr3_aa: CASSMERGVNTEAFF